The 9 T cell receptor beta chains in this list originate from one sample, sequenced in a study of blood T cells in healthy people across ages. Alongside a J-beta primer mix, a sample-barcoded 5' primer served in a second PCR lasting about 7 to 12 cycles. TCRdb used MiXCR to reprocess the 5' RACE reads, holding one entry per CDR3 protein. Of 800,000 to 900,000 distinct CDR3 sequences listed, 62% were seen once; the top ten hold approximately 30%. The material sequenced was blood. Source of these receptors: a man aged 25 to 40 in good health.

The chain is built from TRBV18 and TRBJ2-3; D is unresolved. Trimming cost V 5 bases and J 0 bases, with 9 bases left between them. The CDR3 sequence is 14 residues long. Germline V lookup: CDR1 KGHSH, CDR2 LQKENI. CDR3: CASSSTPSTDTQYF. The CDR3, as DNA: TGTGCCAGCTCATCGACGCCTAGCACAGATACGCAGTATTTT.

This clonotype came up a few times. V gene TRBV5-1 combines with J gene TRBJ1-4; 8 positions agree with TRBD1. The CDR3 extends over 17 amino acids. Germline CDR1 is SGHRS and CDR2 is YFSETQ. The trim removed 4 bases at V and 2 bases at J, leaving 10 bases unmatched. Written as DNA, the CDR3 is TGCGCCAGCAGCCCTGGACAGGGTAAAGGGACTAATGAAAAACTGTTTTTT. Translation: CASSPGQGKGTNEKLFF.

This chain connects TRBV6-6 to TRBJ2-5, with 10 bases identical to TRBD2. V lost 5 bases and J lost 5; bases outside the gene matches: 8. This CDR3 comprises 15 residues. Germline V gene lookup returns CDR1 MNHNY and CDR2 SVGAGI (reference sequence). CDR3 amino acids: CASSTTGLAMETQYF. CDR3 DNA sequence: TGTGCCAGCAGTACGACGGGACTAGCGATGGAGACCCAGTACTTC.

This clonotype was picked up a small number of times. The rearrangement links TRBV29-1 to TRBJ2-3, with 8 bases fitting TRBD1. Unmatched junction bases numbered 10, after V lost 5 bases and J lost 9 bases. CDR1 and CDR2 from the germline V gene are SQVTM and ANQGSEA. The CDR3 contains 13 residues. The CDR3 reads CSVPDRADWTQYF. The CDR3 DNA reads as TGCAGCGTTCCGGACAGGGCTGATTGGACGCAGTATTTT.

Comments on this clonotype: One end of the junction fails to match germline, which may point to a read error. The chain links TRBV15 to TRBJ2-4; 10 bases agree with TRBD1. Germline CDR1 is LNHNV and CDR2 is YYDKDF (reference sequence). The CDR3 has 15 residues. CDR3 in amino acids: CTTSRDRGIAHIQYF. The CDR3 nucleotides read TGTACCACCAGCAGGGACAGGGGAATTGCACACATTCAGTACTTC.

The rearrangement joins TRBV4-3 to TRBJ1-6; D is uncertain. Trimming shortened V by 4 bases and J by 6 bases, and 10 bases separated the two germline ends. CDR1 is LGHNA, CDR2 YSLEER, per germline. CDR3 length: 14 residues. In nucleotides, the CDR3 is TGCGCCAGCAGCCGAGACCCCCGTAATTCACCCCTCCACTTT. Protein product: CASSRDPRNSPLHF.

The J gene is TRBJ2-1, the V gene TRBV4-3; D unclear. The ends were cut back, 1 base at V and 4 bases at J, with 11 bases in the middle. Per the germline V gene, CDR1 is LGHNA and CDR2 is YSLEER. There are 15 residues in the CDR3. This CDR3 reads CASSQVRDGYNEQFF. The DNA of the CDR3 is TGCGCCAGCAGCCAAGTTAGAGACGGATACAATGAGCAGTTCTTC.

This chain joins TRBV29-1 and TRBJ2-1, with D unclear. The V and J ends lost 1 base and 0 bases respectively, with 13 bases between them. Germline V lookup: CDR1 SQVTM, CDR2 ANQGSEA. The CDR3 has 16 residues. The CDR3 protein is CSVEGPQWASYNEQFF. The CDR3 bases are TGCAGCGTTGAAGGACCTCAATGGGCCTCCTACAATGAGCAGTTCTTC.

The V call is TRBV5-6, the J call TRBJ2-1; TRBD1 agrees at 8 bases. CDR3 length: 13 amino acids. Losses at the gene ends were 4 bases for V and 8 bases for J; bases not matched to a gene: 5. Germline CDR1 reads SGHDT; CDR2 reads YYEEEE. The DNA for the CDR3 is TGTGCCAGCAGCCCGGACAGGGTCGATGAGCAGTTCTTC. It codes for CASSPDRVDEQFF.